This section outlines one T cell receptor (beta chain) sequence together with its context. Its antigen is unknown. Base qualities were left out, and no much larger clone turns up one base away. These data originate in a study of Ad26.COV2.S vaccination and SARS-CoV-2 variants (dated by TCRdb to the early 2020s). Broadly, across the study: Vaccine-arm donors were drawn from COV1001, a multicentre, randomized, double-blind, placebo-controlled phase I-IIa trial of Ad26.COV2.S in healthy adults. Dosing of Ad26.COV2.S was intramuscular, at either 5x10^10 or 1x10^11 viral particles, delivered as one shot or as two shots spaced 56 days apart. Sequencing of the TCRbeta repertoire served to evaluate the specificity and breadth of SARS-CoV-2-reactive T cell receptors following Ad26.COV2.S vaccination. The TCR-sequenced set comprised about 32 samples: around 20 Ad26.COV2.S vaccine recipients, 5 placebo recipients and 8 SARS-CoV-2 convalescent individuals. Trial participants were randomized into five groups of five, in which low-dose or high-dose Ad26.COV2.S was given once or twice, or placebo was given on both occasions. Investigators did not know the trial group allocation while performing experiments and assessing outcomes. Findings and caveats that apply to the study as a whole: Vaccine and placebo recipients had similar non-spike TCR breadth, a finding consistent with the vaccine containing only spike. Ad26.COV2.S recipients had higher spike-specific TCR breadth than placebo recipients (P = 0.0014). The study lacked the statistical power to compare responses across vaccine doses or regimens. According to the authors, total T cell responses may have been underestimated by the TCR breadth and depth analyses. After vaccination, substantial breadth of spike-specific CD8+ and CD4+ T cell responses was reported.

The immunoSEQ Assay was used to sequence TCRbeta CDR3 regions. After extraction, genomic DNA underwent amplification by bias-controlled multiplex PCR, followed by high-throughput sequencing. The paper's processing steps were these. Collapsing and filtering of sequences were performed to quantify the absolute abundance of each unique TCRbeta CDR3 region. Usable DNA was measured by amplifying reference genes present in all nucleated cells, and TCRbeta template counts were normalized to that usable DNA to estimate T cell fraction. Repertoire TCRs were annotated as SARS-CoV-2-specific when V gene, CDR3 amino acid sequence and J gene were exactly matched to a known reactive TCR set. MIRA supplied the reference SARS-CoV-2 TCR set, which was filtered for enrichment in COVID-19-positive ImmuneCODE repertoires so that public or cross-reactive TCRs were removed. Drawing on the MIRA antigens, annotated TCRs were analysed further at the level of specific ORF or position within ORF. Breadth was defined as the number of annotated unique rearrangements divided by the total number of unique productive rearrangements, and depth was defined as the summed frequency of the annotated unique rearrangements. TCR breadth was compared between groups using two-sided Wilcoxon rank-sum tests. Drawn from immuneACCESS, this table holds only the in-frame rearrangements with V and J called that TCRdb kept. Clones are partly lost; checked studies trace under half to an unresolved V gene and leave the rest unexplained. V and J calls plus clone size are reproduced from that table; the DNA served to infer D and trimming. The sample records around 250,000 clones, roughly 87% of which are singletons. The ten largest clonotypes hold roughly 3% of the sample.

Germline trimming amounts to 5 bases on V and 6 bases on J, with 8 as the count of junction bases outside the gene matches. The CDR3 contains 16 residues, cysteine and phenylalanine counted. Just CDR3 DNA is preserved here, 48 bases in frame from base 1. As encoded in the germline V gene, CDR1 is SGHRS while CDR2 is YFSETQ. The treatment or condition label here, explained by the study, means: some 20 received Ad26.COV2.S at low or high dose, single or two shots; 5 received placebo; per-sample allocation not given. For vaccine and placebo recipients, the sequenced repertoires came from samples collected on day 63 after the first injection. In Cohort 1b, about two dozen adults aged 18-55 years were enrolled at a single site in Boston, USA, between 29 July and 7 August 2020. Ad26.COV2.S was a replication-incompetent adenovirus type 26 vector expressing a prefusion-stabilized SARS-CoV-2 spike protein from the original Wuhan strain.

This sample comprised peripheral blood, obtained in a trial of Ad26.COV2.S vaccine versus placebo. The rearrangement joined TRBV5-1 to TRBJ2-3; TRBD2 matches 14 bases in the middle. The receptor comes from a person aged 18-65 years who received the Ad26.COV2.S COVID-19 vaccine or a placebo. The CDR3 loop reads CASSSGTSGSGDTQYF. Read as DNA, the sequence is TGCGCCAGCAGTTCTGGGACTAGCGGGAGTGGTGATACGCAGTATTTT. When the CDR3 is completed using the reference TRBV5-1 and TRBJ2-3 genes on either side, the full variable domain is KAGVTQTPRYLIKTRGQQVTLSCSPISGHRSVSWYQQTPGQGLQFLFEYFSETQRNKGNFPGRFSGRQFSNSRSEMNVSTLELGDSALYLCASSSGTSGSGDTQYFGPGTRLTVL.